This T cell receptor beta chain emerged from a study of a mutant IDH1 vaccine in newly diagnosed glioma. Study-level background: Sex distribution of treated patients was approximately 62% male and roughly 40% female; mean age was around 40 years.

Described time point: week 5, during vaccination. Vaccination comprised doses that each held 300 ug of mutant IDH1 20-mer peptide, plus topical imiquimod. Germline assignment: CDR1 MNHEY and CDR2 SMNVEV (reference sequence). CDR3 size: 14 residues. V was clipped by 4 bases and J by 10 bases; unmatched bases: 8. Here immunoSEQ multiplex PCR was the method, and the copy in TCRdb shows in-frame clones only, minus some. The data contain over 35,000 clones, just over 90% of them seen just once; the ten biggest clones take up roughly 2.6%. Concerning this clone: Its antigen is not identified.

This sequence was found in a man in his fifties or sixties with glioma. The chain employs TRBV27 and TRBJ2-1; 9 bases match TRBD2. The material was PBMCs, obtained from a glioma patient whose treatment included an IDH1 peptide vaccine. CDR3: CASSYAGGPREQFF. DNA for the CDR3: TGTGCCAGCAGTTACGCGGGGGGGCCAAGGGAGCAGTTCTTC.